This T cell receptor (beta chain) appears in the sequencing data of a study of T cell changes during pregnancy in multiple sclerosis. Clones were sequenced by immunoSEQ multiplex PCR, and TCRdb holds only the in-frame ones, with some missing. The table shows 45,000 to 60,000 clones, with roughly 91% occurring only once. This CDR3 is built from 14 residues. The germline V gene encodes CDR1 LNHNV and CDR2 YYDKDF (reference sequence). The germline V and J ends were trimmed by 0 bases and 2 bases, with 7 bases remaining between them. This chain uses TRBV15 with TRBJ1-2; D gene unclear. The origin of this receptor is a female donor in good health, enrolled as a control in a pregnancy study. Sequenced here: CD4+ T cells from peripheral blood mononuclear cells, sampled after pregnancy. For the CDR3, the DNA is TGTGCCACCAGCAGAGATATGGGCAACTATGGCTACACCTTC. Encoded protein: CATSRDMGNYGYTF.